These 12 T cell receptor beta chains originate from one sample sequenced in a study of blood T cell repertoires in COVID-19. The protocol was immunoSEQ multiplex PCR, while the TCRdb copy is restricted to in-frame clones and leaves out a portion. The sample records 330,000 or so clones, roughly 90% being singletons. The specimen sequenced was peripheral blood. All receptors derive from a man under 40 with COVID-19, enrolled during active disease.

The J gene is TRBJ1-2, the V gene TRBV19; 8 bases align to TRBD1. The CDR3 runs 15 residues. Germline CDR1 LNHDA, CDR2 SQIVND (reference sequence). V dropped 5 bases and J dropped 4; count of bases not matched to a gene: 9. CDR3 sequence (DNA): TGTGCCAGTAGTCCGGAAGCGACAGGGGCCTATGGCTACACCTTC. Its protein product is CASSPEATGAYGYTF.

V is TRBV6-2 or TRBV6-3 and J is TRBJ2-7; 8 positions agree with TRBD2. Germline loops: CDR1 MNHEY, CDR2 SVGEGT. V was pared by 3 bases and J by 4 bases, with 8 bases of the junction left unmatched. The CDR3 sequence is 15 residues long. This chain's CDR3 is CASSYTGLENYEQYF. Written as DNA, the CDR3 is TGTGCCAGCAGTTATACGGGACTAGAAAATTACGAGCAGTACTTC.

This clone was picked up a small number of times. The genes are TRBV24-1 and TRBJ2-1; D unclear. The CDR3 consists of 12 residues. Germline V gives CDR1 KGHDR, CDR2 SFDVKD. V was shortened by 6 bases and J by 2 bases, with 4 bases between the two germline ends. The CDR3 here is CATSRAYNEQFF. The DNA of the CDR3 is TGTGCCACCAGTCGGGCCTACAATGAGCAGTTCTTC.

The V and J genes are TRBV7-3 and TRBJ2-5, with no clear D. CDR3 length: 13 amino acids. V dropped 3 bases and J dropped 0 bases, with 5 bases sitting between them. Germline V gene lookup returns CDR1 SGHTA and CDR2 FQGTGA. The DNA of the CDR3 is TGTGCCAGCAGCTTTAGAAACCAAGAGACCCAGTACTTC. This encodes CASSFRNQETQYF.

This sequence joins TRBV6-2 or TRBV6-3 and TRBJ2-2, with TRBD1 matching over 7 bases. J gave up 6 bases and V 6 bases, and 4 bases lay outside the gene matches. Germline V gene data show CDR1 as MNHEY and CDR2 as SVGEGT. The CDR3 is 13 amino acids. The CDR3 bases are TGTGCCAGCAGCCAGGGACAGCCCGGGGAGCTGTTTTTT. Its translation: CASSQGQPGELFF.

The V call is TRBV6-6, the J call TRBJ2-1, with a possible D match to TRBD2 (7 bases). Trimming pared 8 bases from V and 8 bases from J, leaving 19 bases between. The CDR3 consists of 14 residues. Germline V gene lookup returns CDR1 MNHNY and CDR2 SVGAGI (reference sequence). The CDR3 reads CASVRGGPPYEQFF. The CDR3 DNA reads TGTGCCAGCGTAAGGGGGGGGCCCCCCTATGAGCAGTTCTTC.

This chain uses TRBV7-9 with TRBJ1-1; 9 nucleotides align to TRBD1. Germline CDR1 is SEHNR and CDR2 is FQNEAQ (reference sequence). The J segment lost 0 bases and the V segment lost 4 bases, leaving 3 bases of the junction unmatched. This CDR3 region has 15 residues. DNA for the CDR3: TGTGCCAGCAGCTCCGGGACAGGGATGAACACTGAAGCTTTCTTT. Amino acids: CASSSGTGMNTEAFF.

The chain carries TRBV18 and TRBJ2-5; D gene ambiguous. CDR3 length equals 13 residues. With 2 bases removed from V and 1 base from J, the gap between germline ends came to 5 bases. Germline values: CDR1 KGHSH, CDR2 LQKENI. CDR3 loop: CASSPGLQETQYF. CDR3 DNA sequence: TGTGCCAGCTCACCAGGGCTCCAAGAGACCCAGTACTTC.

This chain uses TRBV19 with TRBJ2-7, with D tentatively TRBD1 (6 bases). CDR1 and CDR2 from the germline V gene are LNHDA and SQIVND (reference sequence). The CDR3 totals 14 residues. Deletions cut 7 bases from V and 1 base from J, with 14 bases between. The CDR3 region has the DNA TGTGCCAGTACCCCGTCAGGGGATTCCTACGAGCAGTACTTC. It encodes CASTPSGDSYEQYF.

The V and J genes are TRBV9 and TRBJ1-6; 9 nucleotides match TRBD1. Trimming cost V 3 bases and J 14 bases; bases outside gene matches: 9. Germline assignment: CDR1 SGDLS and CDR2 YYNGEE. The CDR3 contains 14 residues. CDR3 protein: CASSGRDREGALHF. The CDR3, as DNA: TGTGCCAGCAGCGGCCGGGACAGGGAAGGGGCCCTCCACTTT.

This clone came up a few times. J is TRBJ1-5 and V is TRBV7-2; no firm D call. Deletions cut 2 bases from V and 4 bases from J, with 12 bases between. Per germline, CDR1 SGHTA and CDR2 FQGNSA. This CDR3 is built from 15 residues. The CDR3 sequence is CASSLSDGDNQPQHF. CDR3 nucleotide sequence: TGTGCCAGCAGCTTATCTGACGGAGATAATCAGCCCCAGCATTTT.

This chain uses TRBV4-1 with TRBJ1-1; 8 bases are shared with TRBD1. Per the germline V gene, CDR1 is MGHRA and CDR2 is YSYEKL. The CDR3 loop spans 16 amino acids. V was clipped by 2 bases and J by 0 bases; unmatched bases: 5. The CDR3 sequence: CASSQHPGQVNTEAFF. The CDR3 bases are TGCGCCAGCAGCCAACATCCGGGACAGGTGAACACTGAAGCTTTCTTT.